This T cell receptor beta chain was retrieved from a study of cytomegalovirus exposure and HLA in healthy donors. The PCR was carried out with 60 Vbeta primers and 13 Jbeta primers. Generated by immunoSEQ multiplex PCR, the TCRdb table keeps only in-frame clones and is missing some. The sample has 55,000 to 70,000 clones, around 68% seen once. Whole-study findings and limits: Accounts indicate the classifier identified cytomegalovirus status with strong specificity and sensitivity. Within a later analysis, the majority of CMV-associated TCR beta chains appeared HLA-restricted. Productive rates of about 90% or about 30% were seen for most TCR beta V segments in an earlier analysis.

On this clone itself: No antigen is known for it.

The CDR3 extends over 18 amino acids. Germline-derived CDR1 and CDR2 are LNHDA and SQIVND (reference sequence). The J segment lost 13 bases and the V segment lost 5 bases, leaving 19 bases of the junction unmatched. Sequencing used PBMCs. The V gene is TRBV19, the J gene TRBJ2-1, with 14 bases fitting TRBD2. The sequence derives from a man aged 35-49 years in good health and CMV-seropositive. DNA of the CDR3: TGTGCCAGTAGTTCAAATCACCGAAGACTAGCGGGGGGGCCTAGTCAGTTCTTC. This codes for CASSSNHRRLAGGPSQFF. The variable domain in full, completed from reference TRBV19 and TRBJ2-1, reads DGGITQSPKYLFRKEGQNVTLSCEQNLNHDAMYWYRQDPGQGLRLIYYSQIVNDFQKGDIAEGYSVSREKKESFPLTVTSAQKNPTAFYLCASSSNHRRLAGGPSQFFGPGTRLTVL.